This T cell receptor beta chain originates from a study of OX40 agonist ivuxolimab in advanced cancers. As for the study more broadly: Ivuxolimab, which targeted the costimulatory receptor OX40 (CD134), was an agonistic, fully human IgG2 monoclonal antibody. Partial responses occurred in three dose-escalation patients, of whom one had hepatocellular carcinoma and two had cutaneous melanoma. A male proportion of 82.7% and a mean age of approximately 55 years, ranging from roughly 23 to 90, were recorded for the dose-escalation cohort. The paper covers the monotherapy dose-escalation part of the phase I ivuxolimab trial, which included N of about 50 patients. Peripheral TCRbeta sequencing was intended to test whether TCR sequence diversity was altered and clonal T-cell expansion was caused by ivuxolimab. Prior anti-PD-1, anti-PD-L1 or anti-CTLA-4 therapy was permitted, and checkpoint inhibitors had been received by less than 45% of dose-escalation patients. Intravenous ivuxolimab was administered to patients every 2 weeks at six dose levels: 0.01, 0.1, 0.3, 1.5, 3 and 10 mg/kg. Of the 50 to 55 dose-escalation patients, hepatocellular carcinoma was present in about 20, melanoma in approximately 15, renal cell carcinoma in 9 and head and neck cancer in 9.

The investigation overall reported the following: Low levels of normalized T-cell clonal expansion were also seen in some patients who did not respond. Clonal expansion of both CD4+ and CD8+ blood T cells was observed from baseline to week 6 at doses 0.1 to 3.0 mg/kg. After ivuxolimab, more expanded clones were found on average in CD8+ T cells than in CD4+ T cells. In the 0.1-3.0 mg/kg groups, partial responders were among the patients with the lowest normalized peripheral clonal expansion, particularly in CD8+ T cells. Antigen specificity was not determined for the clonally expanded peripheral T cells.

To sequence the TCRbeta CDR3 region, genomic DNA was isolated from the sorted cells. The immunoSEQ Assay was used to sequence the TCRbeta CDR3 regions. Here the immuneACCESS table is served through TCRdb, limited to in-frame sequences with V and J called. Missing clones are a known gap in these copies; in checked studies unresolved V genes cover under half, and the rest lacks a known reason. Within this sample are approximately 46,000 clones, with around 80% of them counted one time only. The ten largest account for under 5% of the sample. Patients with a history of autoimmune disease or receiving systemic immunosuppression were excluded from the trial. Peripheral blood for TCR sequencing was collected from all dose cohorts at baseline, on cycle 4 day 1, and on cycle 7 day 1. Samples were obtained from an open-label, multicenter, first-in-human phase I dose-escalation trial of ivuxolimab. Adults with locally advanced or metastatic melanoma, renal cell carcinoma, hepatocellular carcinoma or head and neck squamous cell carcinoma were enrolled in the trial. CD4+ and CD8+ T cells were sorted separately from peripheral blood before TCR sequencing.

This clone was found once. It lacks a known antigen. Per-nucleotide qualities are absent, and no much larger clonotype sits a single base away. Relative to germline, V is 4 bases shorter and J is 11 bases shorter, with 20 bases between their ends. Counted from cysteine to phenylalanine, this CDR3 has 14 amino acids. The retained sequence is limited to the CDR3, 42 bases, with the frame set at the first base. Via the germline V gene, CDR1 is MGHRA and CDR2 YSYEKL. The chain uses TRBV4-1 and TRBJ2-5; the D call is tentative, TRBD1 or TRBD2, as each matches 6 bases. The source material was CD4+ or CD8+ T cells sorted from blood, sampled in a trial of the OX40 agonist ivuxolimab. This sequence was found in an adult with an advanced solid tumor such as melanoma, head and neck, liver or kidney cancer. The DNA is as follows: TGCGCCAGCAGCCTTCGGGGGCTAACGGAAGAGCAGTACTTC. It specifies CASSLRGLTEEQYF.